These T cell receptor beta chains were read from a single sample in a study of cytomegalovirus exposure and HLA in healthy donors. Only in-frame clones appear in the TCRdb table, and some are missing; sequencing was by immunoSEQ multiplex PCR. The sample lists around 110,000 clones; about 69% were seen once. Sequencing used PBMCs. These receptors originate from a woman in her late teens or twenties in good health and CMV-seronegative. Each CDR3 is given with its conserved first and last residue. The D gene is left open where the match is weak. The size field is filled for only some rows; it gives once, few, many or a size class.

j_gene: TRBJ1-1; d_gene: -; abundance: -; v_gene: TRBV19; CDR3aa: CASSVQGTEAFF; CDR3nt: TGTGCCAGTAGTGTCCAGGGCACTGAAGCTTTCTTT
j_gene: TRBJ1-1; d_gene: -; abundance: -; v_gene: TRBV28; CDR3aa: CATVVETEAFF; CDR3nt: TGTGCCACTGTAGTCGAAACTGAAGCTTTCTTT
j_gene: TRBJ1-1; d_gene: TRBD1; abundance: -; v_gene: TRBV29-1; CDR3aa: CSAIGQDNTEAFF; CDR3nt: TGCAGTGCAATCGGACAGGACAACACTGAAGCTTTCTTT
j_gene: TRBJ2-2; d_gene: TRBD1; abundance: few; v_gene: TRBV11-2; CDR3aa: CASSLRQTGVTGELFF; CDR3nt: TGTGCCAGCAGCTTAAGACAGACAGGGGTCACCGGGGAGCTGTTTTTT
j_gene: TRBJ2-7; d_gene: TRBD2; abundance: -; v_gene: TRBV5-4; CDR3aa: CASSLGNGGGLSYEQYF; CDR3nt: TGTGCCAGCAGCTTAGGGAATGGCGGGGGGCTCTCCTACGAGCAGTACTTC
j_gene: TRBJ1-2; d_gene: -; abundance: -; v_gene: TRBV28; CDR3aa: CASSLNPRGGEYGYTF; CDR3nt: TGTGCCAGCAGTTTAAACCCGCGTGGGGGGGAGTATGGCTACACCTTC
j_gene: TRBJ2-7; d_gene: TRBD1; abundance: -; v_gene: TRBV5-1; CDR3aa: CASRPGQATHSPYYEQYF; CDR3nt: TGCGCCAGCAGGCCGGGACAGGCAACCCATAGCCCTTACTACGAGCAGTACTTC
j_gene: TRBJ1-1; d_gene: -; abundance: once; v_gene: TRBV9; CDR3aa: CASSRDRNTEAFF; CDR3nt: TGTGCCAGCAGCCGCGACAGGAACACTGAAGCTTTCTTT
j_gene: TRBJ2-3; d_gene: -; abundance: -; v_gene: TRBV5-6; CDR3aa: CASNLGSRTDTQYF; CDR3nt: TGTGCCAGCAACTTGGGGTCCCGGACAGATACGCAGTATTTT
j_gene: TRBJ1-1; d_gene: -; abundance: -; v_gene: TRBV1; CDR3aa: CTSRPKGQGSEAFF; CDR3nt: TGCACCAGCAGACCAAAAGGACAGGGGTCTGAAGCTTTCTTT
j_gene: TRBJ1-3; d_gene: TRBD1; abundance: -; v_gene: TRBV10-2; CDR3aa: CASRDGQGPGNTIYF; CDR3nt: TGCGCCAGCAGAGACGGACAGGGACCTGGAAACACCATATATTTT
j_gene: TRBJ2-2; d_gene: TRBD1; abundance: -; v_gene: TRBV6-6; CDR3aa: CASSRDRVIGELFF; CDR3nt: TGTGCCAGCAGCCGGGACAGGGTGATCGGGGAGCTGTTTTTT
j_gene: TRBJ1-5; d_gene: -; abundance: -; v_gene: TRBV6-1; CDR3aa: CASSEALRGGAIDQPQHF; CDR3nt: TGTGCCAGCAGTGAAGCGCTTCGAGGGGGGGCGATAGATCAGCCCCAGCATTTT
j_gene: TRBJ1-5; d_gene: TRBD1; abundance: few; v_gene: TRBV19; CDR3aa: CASSTDRGHQPQHF; CDR3nt: TGTGCCAGTAGCACGGACAGGGGGCATCAGCCCCAGCATTTT
j_gene: TRBJ2-4; d_gene: TRBD2; abundance: -; v_gene: TRBV29-1; CDR3aa: CSVEWGGSKNIQYF; CDR3nt: TGCAGCGTTGAGTGGGGGGGGTCCAAAAACATTCAGTACTTC
j_gene: TRBJ2-1; d_gene: -; abundance: few; v_gene: TRBV2; CDR3aa: CASLPTTRSSYNEQFF; CDR3nt: TGTGCCAGCCTTCCCACCACACGAAGCTCCTACAATGAGCAGTTCTTC
j_gene: TRBJ1-1; d_gene: TRBD1; abundance: -; v_gene: TRBV2; CDR3aa: CASIRDRSYTEAFF; CDR3nt: TGTGCCAGCATCCGGGACAGGTCATATACTGAAGCTTTCTTT
j_gene: TRBJ1-4; d_gene: -; abundance: -; v_gene: TRBV9; CDR3aa: CASSVGQKTNEKLFF; CDR3nt: TGTGCCAGCAGCGTAGGACAGAAAACTAATGAAAAACTGTTTTTT
j_gene: TRBJ1-1; d_gene: -; abundance: once; v_gene: TRBV15; CDR3aa: CATSPRGRGKREAFF; CDR3nt: TGTGCCACCAGCCCCCGGGGGCGGGGGAAACGTGAAGCTTTCTTT
j_gene: TRBJ2-5; d_gene: -; abundance: -; v_gene: TRBV10-3; CDR3aa: CASARGAPETQYF; CDR3nt: TGTGCCAGCGCCCGGGGGGCACCAGAGACCCAGTACTTC
j_gene: TRBJ2-7; d_gene: -; abundance: -; v_gene: TRBV1; CDR3aa: CTSSQDFPWTSLRDEQYF; CDR3nt: TGCACCAGCAGCCAAGATTTTCCCTGGACTAGCTTAAGGGACGAGCAGTACTTC
j_gene: TRBJ1-1; d_gene: TRBD1; abundance: -; v_gene: TRBV7-9; CDR3aa: CASTGQVTEAFF; CDR3nt: TGTGCCAGCACAGGACAGGTAACTGAAGCTTTCTTT
j_gene: TRBJ2-5; d_gene: TRBD1; abundance: -; v_gene: TRBV9; CDR3aa: CASSVEMRGRETQYF; CDR3nt: TGTGCCAGCAGCGTAGAGATGAGGGGGCGGGAGACCCAGTACTTC
j_gene: TRBJ1-1; d_gene: -; abundance: -; v_gene: TRBV18; CDR3aa: CASLPRGSNTEAFF; CDR3nt: TGTGCCAGCTTACCGCGAGGGTCGAACACTGAAGCTTTCTTT
j_gene: TRBJ2-7; d_gene: -; abundance: -; v_gene: TRBV5-6; CDR3aa: CASSLPGPRGEQYF; CDR3nt: TGTGCCAGCAGCCTACCCGGGCCCCGGGGTGAGCAGTACTTC
j_gene: TRBJ1-6; d_gene: TRBD1; abundance: once; v_gene: TRBV27; CDR3aa: CASRMDRGNSPLHF; CDR3nt: TGTGCCAGCAGAATGGACAGGGGGAATTCACCCCTCCACTTT
j_gene: TRBJ1-1; d_gene: -; abundance: -; v_gene: TRBV6-5; CDR3aa: CASSFRQGVRNTEAFF; CDR3nt: TGTGCCAGCAGTTTTAGGCAGGGCGTGCGGAACACTGAAGCTTTCTTT
j_gene: TRBJ1-2; d_gene: TRBD1; abundance: -; v_gene: TRBV6-1; CDR3aa: CASSRTGEIYGYTF; CDR3nt: TGTGCCAGCAGCCGGACAGGAGAGATCTATGGCTACACCTTC
j_gene: TRBJ2-3; d_gene: -; abundance: -; v_gene: TRBV7-9; CDR3aa: CASSLHPAGSDTQYF; CDR3nt: TGTGCCAGCAGCTTACATCCTGCGGGCTCAGATACGCAGTATTTT
j_gene: TRBJ1-4; d_gene: -; abundance: -; v_gene: TRBV19; CDR3aa: CASSWGVSTNEKLFF; CDR3nt: TGTGCCAGTAGTTGGGGGGTTTCAACTAATGAAAAACTGTTTTTT
j_gene: TRBJ1-5; d_gene: TRBD1; abundance: -; v_gene: TRBV7-9; CDR3aa: CASSGGAGGKRNQPQHF; CDR3nt: TGTGCCAGCAGCGGGGGGGCAGGGGGCAAGAGGAATCAGCCCCAGCATTTT
j_gene: TRBJ1-4; d_gene: -; abundance: -; v_gene: TRBV4-1; CDR3aa: CASSQGPPGREKLFF; CDR3nt: TGCGCCAGCAGCCAAGGACCGCCAGGGCGCGAAAAACTGTTTTTT
j_gene: TRBJ1-2; d_gene: -; abundance: -; v_gene: TRBV28; CDR3aa: CASSSLGHIINYGYTF; CDR3nt: TGTGCCAGCAGTTCACTGGGGCACATCATTAACTATGGCTACACCTTC
j_gene: TRBJ2-2; d_gene: -; abundance: -; v_gene: TRBV5-1; CDR3aa: CASSLGGNRNTGELFF; CDR3nt: TGCGCCAGCAGCTTGGGAGGGAATCGGAACACCGGGGAGCTGTTTTTT
j_gene: TRBJ2-1; d_gene: -; abundance: -; v_gene: TRBV10-3; CDR3aa: CAIREAYRGVEQFF; CDR3nt: TGTGCCATCAGGGAGGCCTATAGAGGAGTCGAGCAGTTCTTC
j_gene: TRBJ1-1; d_gene: -; abundance: -; v_gene: TRBV18; CDR3aa: CASSPNLGGDTEAFF; CDR3nt: TGTGCCAGCTCACCTAACCTGGGGGGGGACACTGAAGCTTTCTTT
j_gene: TRBJ1-4; d_gene: -; abundance: once; v_gene: TRBV9; CDR3aa: CASSPGEMGNEKLFF; CDR3nt: TGTGCCAGCAGCCCCGGGGAAATGGGTAATGAAAAACTGTTTTTT
j_gene: TRBJ1-1; d_gene: TRBD1; abundance: -; v_gene: TRBV11-2; CDR3aa: CASSLGQGGRNTEAFF; CDR3nt: TGTGCCAGCAGCCTGGGACAGGGAGGAAGAAACACTGAAGCTTTCTTT
j_gene: TRBJ1-5; d_gene: -; abundance: -; v_gene: TRBV28; CDR3aa: CASSFSPRGNGNQPQHF; CDR3nt: TGTGCCAGCAGTTTCTCCCCTCGGGGGAATGGCAATCAGCCCCAGCATTTT
j_gene: TRBJ2-3; d_gene: -; abundance: few; v_gene: TRBV5-1; CDR3aa: CASSPGLRGADTQYF; CDR3nt: TGCGCCAGCAGCCCGGGACTGAGAGGTGCAGATACGCAGTATTTT
j_gene: TRBJ1-1; d_gene: -; abundance: -; v_gene: TRBV5-1; CDR3aa: CASTLGGPTEAFF; CDR3nt: TGCGCCAGCACCCTAGGGGGACCCACTGAAGCTTTCTTT
j_gene: TRBJ1-4; d_gene: -; abundance: -; v_gene: TRBV5-4; CDR3aa: CASSSRANEKLFF; CDR3nt: TGTGCCAGCAGCTCCCGCGCTAATGAAAAACTGTTTTTT
j_gene: TRBJ1-1; d_gene: TRBD1; abundance: once; v_gene: TRBV14; CDR3aa: CASSYLAGTANTEAFF; CDR3nt: TGTGCCAGCAGCTATCTCGCTGGGACAGCGAACACTGAAGCTTTCTTT
j_gene: TRBJ1-6; d_gene: -; abundance: -; v_gene: TRBV19; CDR3aa: CASQNAGRDSYNSPLHF; CDR3nt: TGTGCCAGCCAGAATGCGGGGAGAGACTCCTATAATTCACCCCTCCACTTT
j_gene: TRBJ1-1; d_gene: TRBD1; abundance: -; v_gene: TRBV27; CDR3aa: CASRGEGQGANTEAFF; CDR3nt: TGTGCCAGCAGGGGGGAGGGTCAGGGGGCGAACACTGAAGCTTTCTTT